This TCR beta chain emerged from a study of CD8 T cells in Susac syndrome. This clonotype appeared a single time. This CDR3 region has 14 residues. Germline assignment: CDR1 SQVTM and CDR2 ANQGSEA. V shed 6 bases and J shed 4 bases, with 18 bases lying between them. The sequenced target, TCR beta, came from blood CD8+ and CD4+ T cells. Random hexamers served to reverse transcribe roughly 0.5 to 1 ug RNA. It was immunoSEQ multiplex PCR that amplified TCR beta CDR3 across 54 Vbeta and 13 Jbeta. Using its own MiXCR run on the immunoSEQ multiplex PCR reads, TCRdb lists one record per CDR3 protein. This table holds some 210,000 distinct CDR3 sequences, roughly 93% found once.

The chain links TRBV29-1 to TRBJ1-1; tentative D call: TRBD1 (6 bases). This sequence originates from a human donor with Susac syndrome. Sequencing was done on a sample of CD4+ T cells from PBMCs. The CDR3 coding sequence is TGCAGCGTCGGAAACAGGGTAGGAGGCACTGAAGCTTTCTTT. It specifies CSVGNRVGGTEAFF.